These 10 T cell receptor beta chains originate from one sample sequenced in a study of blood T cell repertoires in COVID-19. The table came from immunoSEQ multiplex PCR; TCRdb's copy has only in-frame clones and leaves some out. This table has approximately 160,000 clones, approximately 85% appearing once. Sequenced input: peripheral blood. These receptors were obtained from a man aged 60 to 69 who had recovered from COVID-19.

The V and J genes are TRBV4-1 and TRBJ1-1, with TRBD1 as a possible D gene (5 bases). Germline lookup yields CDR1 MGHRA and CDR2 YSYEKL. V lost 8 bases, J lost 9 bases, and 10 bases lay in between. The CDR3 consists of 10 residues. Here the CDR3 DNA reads TGCGCCAGCTCCGGGGGAAAAGCTTTCTTT. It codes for CASSGGKAFF.

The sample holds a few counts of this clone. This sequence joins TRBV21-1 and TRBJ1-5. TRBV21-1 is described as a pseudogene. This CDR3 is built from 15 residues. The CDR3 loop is CASSQTLKTYQPQHF. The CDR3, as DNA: TGTGCCAGCAGCCAGACTCTTAAAACGTATCAGCCCCAGCATTTT.

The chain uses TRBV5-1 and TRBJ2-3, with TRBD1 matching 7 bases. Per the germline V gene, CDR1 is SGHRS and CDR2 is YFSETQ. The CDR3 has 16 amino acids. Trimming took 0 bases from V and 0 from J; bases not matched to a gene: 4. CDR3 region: CASSLGGQTSTDTQYF. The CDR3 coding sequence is TGCGCCAGCAGCTTGGGGGGACAGACTAGCACAGATACGCAGTATTTT.

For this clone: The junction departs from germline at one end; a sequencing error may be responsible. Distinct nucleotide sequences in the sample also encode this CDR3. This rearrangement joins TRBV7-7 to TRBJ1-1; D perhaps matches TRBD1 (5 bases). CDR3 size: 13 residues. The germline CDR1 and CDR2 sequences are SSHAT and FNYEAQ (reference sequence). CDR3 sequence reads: CASSLGQNTEAFF. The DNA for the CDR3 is TGTGCTAGCAGCTTAGGACAGAACACTGAAGCTTTCTTT.

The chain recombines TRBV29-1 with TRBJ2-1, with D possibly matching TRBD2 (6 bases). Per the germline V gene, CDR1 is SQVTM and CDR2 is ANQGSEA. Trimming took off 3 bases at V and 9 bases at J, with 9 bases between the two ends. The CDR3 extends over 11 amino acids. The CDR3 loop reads CSVEGGGEQFF. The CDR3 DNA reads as TGCAGCGTTGAGGGGGGAGGTGAGCAGTTCTTC.

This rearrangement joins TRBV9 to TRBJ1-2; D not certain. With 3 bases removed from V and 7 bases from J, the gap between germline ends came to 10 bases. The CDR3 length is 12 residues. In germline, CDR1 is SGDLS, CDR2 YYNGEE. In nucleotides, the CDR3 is TGTGCCAGCAGCGACCACGGCGGTGGCTACACCTTC. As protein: CASSDHGGGYTF.

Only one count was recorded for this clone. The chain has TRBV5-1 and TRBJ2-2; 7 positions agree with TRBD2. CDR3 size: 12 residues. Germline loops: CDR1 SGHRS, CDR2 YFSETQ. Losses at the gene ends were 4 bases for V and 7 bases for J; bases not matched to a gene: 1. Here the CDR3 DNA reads TGCGCCAGCAGCCCGGGGGGCGGGGAGCTGTTTTTT. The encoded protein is CASSPGGGELFF.

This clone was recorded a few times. CDR3 loop: CASSPTSNTGELFF. The CDR3 DNA is TGTGCCAGTAGCCCGACTAGCAACACCGGGGAGCTGTTTTTT. V and J are TRBV19 and TRBJ2-2; 7 bases are a match to TRBD2. The trim removed 6 bases at V and 2 bases at J, leaving 3 bases unmatched. CDR1 and CDR2 from the germline V gene are LNHDA and SQIVND (reference sequence). This CDR3 spans 14 amino acids.

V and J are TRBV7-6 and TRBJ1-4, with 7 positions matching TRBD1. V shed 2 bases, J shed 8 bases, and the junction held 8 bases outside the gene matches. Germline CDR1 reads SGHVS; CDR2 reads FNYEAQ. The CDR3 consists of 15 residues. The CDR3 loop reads CASSLRGGINEKLFF. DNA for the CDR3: TGTGCCAGCAGCTTAAGAGGGGGCATTAACGAAAAACTGTTTTTT. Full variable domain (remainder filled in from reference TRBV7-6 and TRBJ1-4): GAGVSQSPRYKVTKRGQDVALRCDPISGHVSLYWYRQALGQGPEFLTYFNYEAQQDKSGLPNDRFSAERPEGSISTLTIQRTEQRDSAMYRCASSLRGGINEKLFFGSGTQLSVL.

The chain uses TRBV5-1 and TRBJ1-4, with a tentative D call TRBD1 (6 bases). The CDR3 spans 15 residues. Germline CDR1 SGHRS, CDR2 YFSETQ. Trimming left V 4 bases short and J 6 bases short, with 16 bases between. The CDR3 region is CASSIGTYGDEKLFF. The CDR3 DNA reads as TGCGCCAGCAGCATAGGGACATATGGGGATGAAAAACTGTTTTTT. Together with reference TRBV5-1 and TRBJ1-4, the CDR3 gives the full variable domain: KAGVTQTPRYLIKTRGQQVTLSCSPISGHRSVSWYQQTPGQGLQFLFEYFSETQRNKGNFPGRFSGRQFSNSRSEMNVSTLELGDSALYLCASSIGTYGDEKLFFGSGTQLSVL.